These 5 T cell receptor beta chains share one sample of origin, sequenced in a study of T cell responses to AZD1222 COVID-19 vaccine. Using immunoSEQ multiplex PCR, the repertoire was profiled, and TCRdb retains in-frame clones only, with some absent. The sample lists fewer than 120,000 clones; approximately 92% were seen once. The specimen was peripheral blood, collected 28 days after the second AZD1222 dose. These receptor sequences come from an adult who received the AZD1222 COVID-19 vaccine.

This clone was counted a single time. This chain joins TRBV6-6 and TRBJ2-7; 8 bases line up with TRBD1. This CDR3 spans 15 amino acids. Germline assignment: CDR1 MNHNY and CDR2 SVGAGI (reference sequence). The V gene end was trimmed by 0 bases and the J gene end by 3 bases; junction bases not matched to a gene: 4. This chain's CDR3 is CASSYSIGQGYEQYF. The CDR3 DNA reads TGTGCCAGCAGTTACTCGATCGGACAGGGCTACGAGCAGTACTTC.

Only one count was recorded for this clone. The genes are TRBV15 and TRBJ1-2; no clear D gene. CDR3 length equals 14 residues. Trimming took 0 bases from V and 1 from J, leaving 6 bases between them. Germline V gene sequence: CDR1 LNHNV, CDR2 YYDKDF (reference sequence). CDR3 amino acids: CATSRDVGNYGYTF. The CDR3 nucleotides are TGTGCCACCAGCAGAGACGTCGGTAACTATGGCTACACCTTC.

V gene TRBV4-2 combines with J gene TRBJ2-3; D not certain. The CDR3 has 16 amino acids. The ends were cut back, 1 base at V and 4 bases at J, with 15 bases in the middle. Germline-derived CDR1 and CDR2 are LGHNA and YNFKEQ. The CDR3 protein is CASSQVDLASPDTQYF. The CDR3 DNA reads TGTGCCAGCAGCCAAGTTGACCTCGCCTCCCCAGATACGCAGTATTTT.

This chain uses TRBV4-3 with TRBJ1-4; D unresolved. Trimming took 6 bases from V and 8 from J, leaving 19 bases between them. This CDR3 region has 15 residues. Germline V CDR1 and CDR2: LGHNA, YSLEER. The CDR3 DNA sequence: TGCGCCAGCAGGAATAGACCGGGAGATGGCGAAAAACTGTTTTTT. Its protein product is CASRNRPGDGEKLFF.

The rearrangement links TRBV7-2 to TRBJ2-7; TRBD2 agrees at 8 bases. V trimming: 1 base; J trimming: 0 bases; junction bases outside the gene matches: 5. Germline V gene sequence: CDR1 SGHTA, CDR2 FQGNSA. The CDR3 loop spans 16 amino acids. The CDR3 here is CASSLGPAGASYEQYF. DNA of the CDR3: TGTGCCAGCAGCTTAGGCCCAGCGGGGGCCTCCTACGAGCAGTACTTC.